This T cell receptor (beta chain) was documented in a study of cytomegalovirus exposure and HLA in healthy donors. There are 14 residues in the CDR3. Germline CDR1 reads SEHNR; CDR2 reads FQNEAQ (reference sequence). The ends lost 5 bases at V and 9 bases at J; junction bases unmatched: 7. The study ran its PCR with 60 Vbeta and 13 Jbeta primers. Profiled with immunoSEQ multiplex PCR; TCRdb holds only in-frame clones, not every one. The data show about 100,000 clones, with about 68% seen just once and approximately 14% held by the top ten. V and J are TRBV7-9 and TRBJ2-1; 10 bases match TRBD1. The specimen was PBMCs. The receptor was isolated from a male donor in good health and CMV-seropositive. CDR3 in amino acids: CASSHGTGVGEQFF. The CDR3 DNA sequence: TGTGCCAGCAGCCACGGGACAGGGGTGGGTGAGCAGTTCTTC.